The sequence of this T cell receptor beta chain was determined in a study of T cell responses to AZD1222 COVID-19 vaccine (dated by TCRdb to the early 2020s). For the study in its entirety: TCR sequencing was performed for fewer than 250 trial participants, of whom 200 to 220 were given two doses of AZD1222 and 26 were given two doses of MenACWY control vaccine. Enrollment into the trials was organized by age into subgroups of 18-55, 56-69 and 70-plus years, and those subgroups contained roughly 150, 30 and 60 TCR-sequenced participants, respectively. Broader findings and caveats from the paper: Participants were mostly white British, with more females than males. The authors suggested clonal diversity may have been underestimated. The vaccine-associated CD4 TCRs covered the entire spike protein, and the dominant responses fell in regions 160-218 and 743-854. Spike-specific TCR breadth and depth rose significantly after two AZD1222 doses compared with day 0 and with MenACWY recipients. The 56-69-year group was small, and its depth increase did not reach significance, likely because of low power. Nearly half of unique spike-specific TCRs reportedly recognized epitopes outside regions mutated in the B.1.351 and B.1.1.7 variants. Because no samples from the day 14 peak response were available, repertoires could be characterized only after the peak T cell response. Conclusions about previously exposed vaccinees are limited because only a handful of AZD1222 recipients were SARS-CoV-2 seropositive at baseline.

The CDR3 regions of human TCRbeta chains were subjected to immunosequencing. The published analysis was carried out like this. TCRs in the repertoires were compared against a reference library of SARS-CoV-2-specific TCRs that had been generated with the MIRA antigen-specificity platform. Breadth was defined as the fraction of unique TCRs that were SARS-CoV-2-associated, and depth was defined as the fraction of total T cells that were SARS-CoV-2-associated. Using the MIRA data, every spike-specific TCR was mapped to the spike region that the TCR reacted to and assigned to either a CD4 or a CD8 class. Log10-transformed breadth and depth values were compared by one-way ANOVA with Sidak's multiple comparisons tests. TCRdb took this table from immuneACCESS and kept in-frame rearrangements with V and J called. Such tables lack part of the clones; where checked against another copy, unresolved V genes explain under half of the gap, and the rest is unexplained. D and trimming come from the DNA, and the V and J calls and clone size come from that table. This sample gives roughly 99,000 clones in total; just over 90% of them show up just once. The top ten clones comprise 6.5% to 8.5% of the sample.

This specimen's time point label, per the study, means: about 28 days (+/-7) after the second vaccine dose. Because spike-specific TCR depth and breadth did not differ between the two schedules, AZD1222 recipients who got a second dose at roughly 4 weeks were pooled with those who got a second dose at roughly 12 weeks. Samples from vaccinated people were obtained from the UK trials COV001 and COV002, which included a single-blind randomized controlled phase 2/3 trial of AZD1222 (ChAdOx1 nCoV-19) in healthy adults. Trial participant PBMC samples were collected at day 0 and day 28 after the second dose for TCRbeta chain sequencing. As to this clone: Its antigen specificity is not known. No qualities accompany the bases; no much larger clone lies one base away.

The receptor was derived from an adult who received the AZD1222 COVID-19 vaccine. Specimen: peripheral blood, collected 28 days after the second AZD1222 dose.

The DNA sequence reads TGTGCCAGCAGCCGACGCCGGGACAGGATTTCCGAGCAGTACTTC. Translation gives CASSRRRDRISEQYF. In this chain, TRBV5-6 is recombined with TRBJ2-7, and TRBD1 matches 8 of the central bases. V and J are trimmed by 4 bases and 6 bases, and the gene matches miss 12 bases of the junction. Spanning cysteine to phenylalanine, the CDR3 consists of 15 amino acids. The read is trimmed to its CDR3 DNA, 45 bases read in frame from base 1. The germline V gene gives CDR1 as SGHDT and CDR2 as YYEEEE.